This T cell receptor (beta chain) was profiled in a study of T cell responses to AZD1222 COVID-19 vaccine. About the study: Analyses pooled second doses at about 4 or about 12 weeks. Findings of the study overall: Without day 14 samples, only post-peak T cell repertoires were studied.

Trimming removed 0 bases at V and 6 bases at J, with 13 bases between. CDR3 length: 15 amino acids. Germline assignment: CDR1 SGHRS and CDR2 YFSETQ. The assay was immunoSEQ multiplex PCR, and TCRdb's table has in-frame clones only and misses some. The sample includes about 55,000 clones, 70% to 90% of them seen just once. Worth noting for this clone: What it binds is unknown.

This clonotype originated in an adult in good health. This sequence joins TRBV5-1 and TRBJ2-1, with D tentatively TRBD2 (5 bases). Material: peripheral blood, obtained on day 0 of AZD1222 vaccination. CDR3 loop: CASSLALASGNEQFF. CDR3 bases: TGCGCCAGCAGCTTGGCCCTAGCTTCAGGCAATGAGCAGTTCTTC. The full variable domain, rest sourced from reference TRBV5-1 and TRBJ2-1, is KAGVTQTPRYLIKTRGQQVTLSCSPISGHRSVSWYQQTPGQGLQFLFEYFSETQRNKGNFPGRFSGRQFSNSRSEMNVSTLELGDSALYLCASSLALASGNEQFFGPGTRLTVL.